The clone carrying this T cell receptor beta chain was counted at least ten times. This CDR3 comprises 14 residues. Trimming cost V 4 bases and J 4 bases; bases outside gene matches: 6. Germline V lookup: CDR1 ENHRY, CDR2 SYGVKD. Unique molecular identifiers were attached to individual cDNA molecules during library preparation. One entry per CDR3 protein, called by TCRdb with MiXCR from the RACE reads. The table lists 100,000 to 150,000 distinct CDR3 sequences, about 9.4% of them singletons. The sample is drawn from a study of human T cells and chemical hapten exposure. Noted time point: healthy volunteer bleed at 2 weeks. The authors' total RNA extraction used unfractionated whole blood.

This chain joins TRBV10-3 and TRBJ1-2; 7 bases are a match to TRBD1. The sequenced sample was whole blood. The origin of this receptor is a male donor in good health. Some clones in this sample may be carry-over from other donors' samples. The CDR3 sequence: CAISVIGGVYGYTF. The CDR3 nucleotides are TGTGCCATCAGTGTAATAGGGGGCGTCTATGGCTACACCTTC.